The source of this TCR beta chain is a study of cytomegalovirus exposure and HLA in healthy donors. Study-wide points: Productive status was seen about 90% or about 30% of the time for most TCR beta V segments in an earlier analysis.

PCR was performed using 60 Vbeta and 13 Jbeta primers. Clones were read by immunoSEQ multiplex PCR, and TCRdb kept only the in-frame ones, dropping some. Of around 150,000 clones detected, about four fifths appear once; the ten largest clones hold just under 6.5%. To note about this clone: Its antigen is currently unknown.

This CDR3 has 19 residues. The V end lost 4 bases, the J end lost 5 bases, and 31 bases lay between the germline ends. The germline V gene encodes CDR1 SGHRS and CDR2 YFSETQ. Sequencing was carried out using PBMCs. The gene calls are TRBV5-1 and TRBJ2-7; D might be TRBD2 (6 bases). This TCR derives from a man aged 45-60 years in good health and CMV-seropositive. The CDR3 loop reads CASSPGVGFTGESLHEQYF. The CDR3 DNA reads TGCGCCAGCAGCCCTGGGGTTGGTTTTACGGGGGAGTCTCTCCACGAGCAGTACTTC. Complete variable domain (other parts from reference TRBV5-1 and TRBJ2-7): KAGVTQTPRYLIKTRGQQVTLSCSPISGHRSVSWYQQTPGQGLQFLFEYFSETQRNKGNFPGRFSGRQFSNSRSEMNVSTLELGDSALYLCASSPGVGFTGESLHEQYFGPGTRLTVT.